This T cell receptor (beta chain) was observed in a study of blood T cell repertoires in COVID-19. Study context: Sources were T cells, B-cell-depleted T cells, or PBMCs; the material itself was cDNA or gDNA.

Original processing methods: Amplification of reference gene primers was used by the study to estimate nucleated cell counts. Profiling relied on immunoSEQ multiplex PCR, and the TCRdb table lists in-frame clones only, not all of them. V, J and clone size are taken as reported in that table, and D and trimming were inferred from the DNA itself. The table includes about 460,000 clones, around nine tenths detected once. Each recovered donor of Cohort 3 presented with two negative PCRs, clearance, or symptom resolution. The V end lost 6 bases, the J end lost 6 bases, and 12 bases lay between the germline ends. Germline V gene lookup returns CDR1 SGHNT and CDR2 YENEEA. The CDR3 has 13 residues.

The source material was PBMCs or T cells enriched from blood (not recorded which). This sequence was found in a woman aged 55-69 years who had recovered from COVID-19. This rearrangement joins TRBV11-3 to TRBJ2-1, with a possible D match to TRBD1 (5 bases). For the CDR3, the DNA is TGTGCCAGCAGTCAAGGGCAGGGCAATGAGCAGTTCTTC. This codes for CASSQGQGNEQFF.